Here is one T cell receptor (beta chain) with its context. V dropped 5 bases and J dropped 4 bases, with 14 bases sitting between them. Germline CDR1 and CDR2: SGHNT and YENEEA. The CDR3 extends over 14 amino acids. MiXCR, applied by TCRdb to the RT-PCR reads, yields one record per CDR3 protein. This sample carries hundreds of thousands of distinct CDR3 sequences, more than 13% of them seen once, and the ten largest clones take 3.6%. J is TRBJ2-5 and V is TRBV11-3, with D perhaps matching TRBD2 (6 bases). This receptor was taken from a female donor in good health, serving as a healthy control. Sequencing was done on a sample of memory CD4+ T cells from blood. The CDR3 region is CASSAAGTRETQYF. CDR3 nucleotide sequence: TGTGCCAGCAGCGCCGCCGGGACTCGAGAGACCCAGTACTTC.